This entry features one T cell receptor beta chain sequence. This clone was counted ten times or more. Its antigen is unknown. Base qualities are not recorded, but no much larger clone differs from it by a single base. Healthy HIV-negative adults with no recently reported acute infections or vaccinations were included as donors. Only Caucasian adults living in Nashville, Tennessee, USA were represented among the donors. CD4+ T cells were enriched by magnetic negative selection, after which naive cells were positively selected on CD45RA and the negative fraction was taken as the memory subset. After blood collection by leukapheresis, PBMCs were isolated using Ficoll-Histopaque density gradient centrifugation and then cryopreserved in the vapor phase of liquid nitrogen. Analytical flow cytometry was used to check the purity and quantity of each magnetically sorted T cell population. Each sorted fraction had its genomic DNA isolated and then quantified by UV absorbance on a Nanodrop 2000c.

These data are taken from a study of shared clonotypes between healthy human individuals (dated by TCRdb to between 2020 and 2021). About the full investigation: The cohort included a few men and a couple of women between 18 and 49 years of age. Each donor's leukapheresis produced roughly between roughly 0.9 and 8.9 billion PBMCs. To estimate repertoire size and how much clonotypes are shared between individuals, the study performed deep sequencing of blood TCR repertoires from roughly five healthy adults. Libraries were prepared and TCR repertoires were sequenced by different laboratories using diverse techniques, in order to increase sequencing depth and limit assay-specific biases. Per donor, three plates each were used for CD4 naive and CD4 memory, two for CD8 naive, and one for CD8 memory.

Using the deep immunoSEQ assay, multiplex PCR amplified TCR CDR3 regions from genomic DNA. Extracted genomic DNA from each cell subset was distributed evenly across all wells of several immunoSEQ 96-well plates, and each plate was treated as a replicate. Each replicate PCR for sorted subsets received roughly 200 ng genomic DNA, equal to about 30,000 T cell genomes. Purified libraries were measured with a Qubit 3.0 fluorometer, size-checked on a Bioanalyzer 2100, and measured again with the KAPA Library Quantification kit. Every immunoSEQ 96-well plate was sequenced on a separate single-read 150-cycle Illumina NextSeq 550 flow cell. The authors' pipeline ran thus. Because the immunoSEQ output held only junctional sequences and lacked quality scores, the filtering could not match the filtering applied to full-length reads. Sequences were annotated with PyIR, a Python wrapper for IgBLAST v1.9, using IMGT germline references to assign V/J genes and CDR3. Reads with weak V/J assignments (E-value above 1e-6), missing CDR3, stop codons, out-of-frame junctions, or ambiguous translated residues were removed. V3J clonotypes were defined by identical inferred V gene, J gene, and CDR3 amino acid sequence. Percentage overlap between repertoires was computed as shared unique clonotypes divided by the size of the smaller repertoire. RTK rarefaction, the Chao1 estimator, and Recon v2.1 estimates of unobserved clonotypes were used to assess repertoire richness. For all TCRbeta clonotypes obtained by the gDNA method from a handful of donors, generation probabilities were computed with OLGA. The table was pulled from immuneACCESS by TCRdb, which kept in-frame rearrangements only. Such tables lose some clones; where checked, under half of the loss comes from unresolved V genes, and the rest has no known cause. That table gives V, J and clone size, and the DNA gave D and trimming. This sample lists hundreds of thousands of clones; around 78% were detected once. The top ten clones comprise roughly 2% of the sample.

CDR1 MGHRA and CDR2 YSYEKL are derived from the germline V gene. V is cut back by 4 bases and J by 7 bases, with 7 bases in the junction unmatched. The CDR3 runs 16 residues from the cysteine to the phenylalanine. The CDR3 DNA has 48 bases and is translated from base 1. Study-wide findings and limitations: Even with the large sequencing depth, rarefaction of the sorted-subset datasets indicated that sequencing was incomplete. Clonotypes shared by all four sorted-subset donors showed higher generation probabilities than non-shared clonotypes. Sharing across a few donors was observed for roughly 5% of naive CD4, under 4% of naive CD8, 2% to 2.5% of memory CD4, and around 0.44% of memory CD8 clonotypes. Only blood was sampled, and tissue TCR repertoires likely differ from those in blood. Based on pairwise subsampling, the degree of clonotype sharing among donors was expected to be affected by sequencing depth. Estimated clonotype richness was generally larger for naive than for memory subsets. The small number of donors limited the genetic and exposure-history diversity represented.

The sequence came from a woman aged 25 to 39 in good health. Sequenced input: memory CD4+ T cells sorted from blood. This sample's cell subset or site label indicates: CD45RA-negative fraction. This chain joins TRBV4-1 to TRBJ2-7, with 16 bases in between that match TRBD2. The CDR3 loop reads CASSLTGTSGRGEQYF. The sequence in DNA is TGCGCCAGCAGCCTCACCGGGACTAGCGGGAGGGGGGAGCAGTACTTC.